These T cell receptor beta chains were read from a single sample in a study of shared clonotypes between healthy human individuals. Assay used: immunoSEQ multiplex PCR; TCRdb lists only in-frame clones, some missing. The data show 600,000 to 750,000 clones, about three quarters seen once. Sequences were obtained from memory CD4+ T cells sorted from blood. All receptors derive from a woman aged 30 to 39 in good health. Both conserved end residues are part of each CDR3. Fields, in order: J gene, clone size, V gene, D gene, CDR3 DNA, CDR3 protein. The D gene is left open where the match is weak. Where a row states a size, it is once, few, many or the class of an expanded clone; other rows omit it.

TRBJ1-1 few TRBV28 NA TGTGCCAGCAGTTTATCCGGGCCGTCCGGAGCCATAGGTTTCTTT CASSLSGPSGAIGFF
TRBJ1-5 NA TRBV2 TRBD1 TGTGCCAGCAGTCAGGGGGCTGATCAGCCCCAGCATTTT CASSQGADQPQHF
TRBJ2-1 few TRBV25-1 NA TGTGCCAGCAGTCACTGGGAAAGCGCTCCCTACAATGAGCAGTTCTTC CASSHWESAPYNEQFF
TRBJ2-7 NA TRBV18 NA TGTGCCAGCTCACCGGGCAGCTCCTACGAGCAGTACTTC CASSPGSSYEQYF
TRBJ2-2 NA TRBV6-5 NA TGTGCCAGCAGTTACTCGTTGGAGACCGGGGAGCTGTTTTTT CASSYSLETGELFF
TRBJ1-1 NA TRBV27 NA TGTGCCAGCAGTTTCCAGGCCAGGAACACTGAAGCTTTCTTT CASSFQARNTEAFF
TRBJ2-4 NA TRBV7-2 NA TGTGCCAGCAGCCCGCGAAACATTCAGTACTTC CASSPRNIQYF
TRBJ1-2 NA TRBV2 NA TGTGCCAGCAAAGGGGATACATATGGCTACACCTTC CASKGDTYGYTF
TRBJ2-7 NA TRBV18 NA TGTGCCAGCTCACCACCTGGTCAGGGTAGGCAAGAGCAGTACTTC CASSPPGQGRQEQYF
TRBJ1-1 NA TRBV27 TRBD1 TGTGCCAGCAGTACAACCGGGACAGGGGCTCGGGATGCTTTCTTT CASSTTGTGARDAFF
TRBJ2-3 NA TRBV7-2 TRBD2 TGTGCCAGCAGCTTAGGACTGACTAGCGGGAGTACAGATACGCAGTATTTT CASSLGLTSGSTDTQYF
TRBJ2-2 NA TRBV18 NA TGTGCCAGCTCACCAGCTAGGGCTCCGAACACCGGGGAGCTGTTTTTT CASSPARAPNTGELFF
TRBJ1-2 once TRBV6-5 NA TGTGCCAGCAGTATTCAGGGTGAGCTCTATGGCTACACCTTC CASSIQGELYGYTF
TRBJ2-2 NA TRBV19 NA TGTGCCAGTAGTGCCAGGAGGTCGGACACCGGGGAGCTGTTTTTT CASSARRSDTGELFF
TRBJ2-3 NA TRBV5-8 NA TGTGCCAGCAGCCCCAGGGCAGATACGCAGTATTTT CASSPRADTQYF
TRBJ2-3 NA TRBV6-1 NA TGTGCCAGCAGTGAATCGCGCACAGATACGCAGTATTTT CASSESRTDTQYF
TRBJ1-4 NA TRBV19 TRBD1 TGTGCCAGTACCATCACAGGGGCTAATGAAAAACTGTTTTTT CASTITGANEKLFF
TRBJ2-1 NA TRBV10-3 NA TGTGCCATCAGTAGCGTAGGGTATGAGCAGTTCTTC CAISSVGYEQFF
TRBJ1-2 NA TRBV28 TRBD1 TGTGCCAGCAGTTCGGGACAGGGATTTAACTATGGCTACACCTTC CASSSGQGFNYGYTF
TRBJ2-7 NA TRBV7-2 TRBD1 TGTGCCAGCAGCTCCAGGGGGCGGATCTACGAGCAGTACTTC CASSSRGRIYEQYF
TRBJ2-6 NA TRBV19 NA TGTGCCAGTAGCAGAGACAACTCTGGGGCCAACGTCCTGACTTTC CASSRDNSGANVLTF
TRBJ2-2 NA TRBV4-2 TRBD2 TGTGCCAGAAGCTTGACTAGCGAGAACACCGGGGAGCTGTTTTTT CARSLTSENTGELFF
TRBJ1-3 few TRBV19 NA TGTGCCACCTACCGAAACACCATATATTTT CATYRNTIYF
TRBJ1-3 NA TRBV6-1 NA TGTGCCAGCAGCAAAGACTGGAGCTCTGGAAACACCATATATTTT CASSKDWSSGNTIYF
TRBJ2-7 NA TRBV4-2 TRBD1 TGTGCCAGCAGCCAAGCCGGGACAGGGGGCCTCGAGCAGTACTTC CASSQAGTGGLEQYF
TRBJ1-1 NA TRBV6-6 TRBD1 TGTGCCAGCAGTTACGGGACCGGGACAGGGGGCACTGAAGCTTTCTTT CASSYGTGTGGTEAFF
TRBJ2-3 NA TRBV21-1 NA TGTGCCAGCAGCCCCAGGGGACTCACAGATACGCAGTATTTT CASSPRGLTDTQYF
TRBJ2-3 NA TRBV20-1 NA TGCAGTGCTAGCCCCTCAGATACGCAGTATTTT CSASPSDTQYF
TRBJ2-5 NA TRBV19 NA TGTGCCAGTAGTAATCCAGAGACCCAGTACTTC CASSNPETQYF
TRBJ2-2 few TRBV7-6 TRBD1 TGTGCCAGCAGCTTAGCGGGACAGGGTCCCACCGGGGAGCTGTTTTTT CASSLAGQGPTGELFF
TRBJ2-4 NA TRBV28 NA TGTGCCAGCAGTCCCCCCAAGCCGCAAAACATTCAGTACTTC CASSPPKPQNIQYF
TRBJ2-7 NA TRBV27 NA TGTGCCAGCAGTCGGAAGCTGGGGGAGCAGTACTTC CASSRKLGEQYF